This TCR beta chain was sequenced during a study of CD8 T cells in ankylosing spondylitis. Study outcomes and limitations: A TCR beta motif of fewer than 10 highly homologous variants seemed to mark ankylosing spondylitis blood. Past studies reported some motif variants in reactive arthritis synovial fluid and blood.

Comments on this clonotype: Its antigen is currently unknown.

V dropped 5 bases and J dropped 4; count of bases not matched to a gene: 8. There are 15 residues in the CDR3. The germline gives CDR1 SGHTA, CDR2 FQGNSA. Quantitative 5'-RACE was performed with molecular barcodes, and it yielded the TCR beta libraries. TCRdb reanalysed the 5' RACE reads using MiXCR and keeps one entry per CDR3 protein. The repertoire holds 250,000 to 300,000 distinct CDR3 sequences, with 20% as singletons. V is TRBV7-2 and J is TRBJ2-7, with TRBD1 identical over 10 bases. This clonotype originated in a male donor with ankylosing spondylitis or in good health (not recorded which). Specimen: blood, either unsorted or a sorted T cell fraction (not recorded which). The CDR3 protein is CASSPDRGPLYEQYV. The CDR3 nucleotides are TGTGCCAGCAGCCCAGACAGGGGGCCTCTTTACGAGCAGTACGTC.